This T cell receptor beta chain was sequenced for a study of blood T cell repertoires in COVID-19 (dated by TCRdb to about 2020). About the investigation overall: The collaborator samples originated in the United States, Italy and Spain and spanned the acute and convalescent phases of COVID-19. The dataset comprised deeply sampled blood TCRbeta repertoires from subjects exposed to, actively infected with, or recovered from COVID-19. Samples came from the ongoing ImmuneRACE study (first 160 participants) plus 1,254 subjects from 6 global collaborators. The repertoires were released in a freely available public database intended as a resource for research on the immune response to SARS-CoV-2. A de-identified subject ID, COVID-19 status, age in years and sex were almost always included in the sample metadata. Where available, HLA class I and class II types were obtained from metadata supplied by the sample provider rather than from assay-based typing. The prospective study material was composed of cDNA or gDNA derived from T cells, B-cell-depleted T cells, or PBMCs.

The germline V gene (reference sequence) gives CDR1 as LNHDA and CDR2 as SQIVND. From the cysteine through the phenylalanine, the CDR3 covers 14 amino acids. The CDR3 DNA has 42 bases and is translated from base 1. V is cut back by 7 bases and J by 10 bases, with 9 bases in the junction unmatched. TCRbeta CDR3 regions were amplified from genomic DNA by means of the immunoSEQ Assay, a bias-controlled multiplex PCR. In the paper's pipeline: The number of nucleated cells in each sample was estimated from the amplification of reference gene primers within the assay. Sequence reads were collapsed and filtered to measure the absolute abundance of every unique TCRbeta CDR3 rearrangement. Productive Simpson clonality was computed per sample as the square root of Simpson's diversity index over productive rearrangements. TCRdb took over this immuneACCESS table, retaining in-frame rearrangements with V and J assigned. Such tables are incomplete; in checked studies, under half of the missing clones stem from an unresolved V gene, and the remainder is unexplained. From that table come the V and J calls and clone size; the DNA was used to work out D and trimming. The sample data list roughly 220,000 clones, and roughly 88% of these were observed just once. In total, the top ten clones hold roughly 1.4% of the sample.

In regard to this clone: It lacks a known antigen. No much larger clone exists at a distance of one base, and base qualities are not known.

Broad study findings and their caveats: How much clinical and demographic metadata was included differed by source and by participant, and the metadata was provided uncurated.

Samples from volunteer blood donors who had recovered from COVID-19 were contributed by a second Seattle source. Each collaborating institution followed its own protocols to collect whole blood in K2EDTA tubes. For TCRbeta analysis, collaborators shipped samples as frozen whole blood, isolated PBMCs, or DNA extracted from either of those sample types. This receptor chain uses TRBV19 and TRBJ1-6, with TRBD1 identical over 8 junction bases. This clonotype was sampled from a woman between 40 and 55 years old who had recovered from COVID-19. The specimen was peripheral blood. The CDR3 sequence is CASTPTGGSSPLHF. The nucleotide sequence is given as TGTGCCAGTACCCCCACAGGGGGTTCCTCACCCCTCCACTTT.